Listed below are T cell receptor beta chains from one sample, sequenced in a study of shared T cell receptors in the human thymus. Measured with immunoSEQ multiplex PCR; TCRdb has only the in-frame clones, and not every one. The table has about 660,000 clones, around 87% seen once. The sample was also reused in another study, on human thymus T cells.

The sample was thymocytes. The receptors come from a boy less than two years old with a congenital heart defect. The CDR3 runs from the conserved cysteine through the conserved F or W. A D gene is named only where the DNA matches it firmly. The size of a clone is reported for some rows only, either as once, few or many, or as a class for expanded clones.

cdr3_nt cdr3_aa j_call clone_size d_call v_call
TGTGCCAGCAGTGACGGGGTAGCGGGAGAGTTTAACAATGAGCAGTTCTTC CASSDGVAGEFNNEQFF TRBJ2-1 . TRBD2 TRBV2
TGTGCCAGCAGCTCGGTCGGTAATGAAAAACTGTTTTTT CASSSVGNEKLFF TRBJ1-4 . . TRBV7-6
TGTGCCAGCAGTACACCCCCCCTAGGACAGGGGGCCGGGAATCCCCATTCCCTCCACTTT CASSTPPLGQGAGNPHSLHF TRBJ1-6 . TRBD1 TRBV2
TGTGCCAGCAGTGAAAACGGGTTTAGCTCCTATAATTCACCCCTCCACTTT CASSENGFSSYNSPLHF TRBJ1-6 . . TRBV6-1
TGTGCCAGCAGCTGTGGGACTAGCGGGGGGGACCTATGTGAATCCGAGCAGTTCTTC CASSCGTSGGDLCESEQFF TRBJ2-1 . TRBD2 TRBV9
TGTGCCAGCAGTTACTCGGGGCAAGACGGAAACACCATATATTTT CASSYSGQDGNTIYF TRBJ1-3 few . TRBV6-5
TGTGCCAGCAGTTTCCCTATGTTCCGCGGGGCGGGCGAGCAGTACTTC CASSFPMFRGAGEQYF TRBJ2-7 . . TRBV28
TGTGCCAGCAGCCAGCCTCACAGGGGGCAGTACAATGAGCAGTTCTTC CASSQPHRGQYNEQFF TRBJ2-1 . TRBD1 TRBV28
TGTGCCAGCCTAACCTCAGGAAGCGGGGGTCTCCAGACCCAGTACTTC CASLTSGSGGLQTQYF TRBJ2-5 . TRBD2 TRBV2
TGCAGCGTGCCGAGATGGGGGGGCAATGGCTACACCTTC CSVPRWGGNGYTF TRBJ1-2 few . TRBV29-1
TGTGCCACCAGCAGAGATGCCGGGGACAGCAATAAACAGCGCCGACACTCCTACAATGAGCAGTTCTTC CATSRDAGDSNKQRRHSYNEQFF TRBJ2-1 . TRBD1 TRBV15
TGTGCCAGCAGCCCCAGGACAGGTTTAGGCACCGGGGAGCTGTTTTTT CASSPRTGLGTGELFF TRBJ2-2 few TRBD1 TRBV7-2
TGTGCCAGCAGCTTGGGACGGGACAGGGGGGCGGATGAGCAGTTCTTC CASSLGRDRGADEQFF TRBJ2-1 . TRBD1 TRBV5-4
TGTGCCAGCAGCCAAGTCCCCCGGGACAGGCATAATTCACCCCTCCACTTT CASSQVPRDRHNSPLHF TRBJ1-6 . TRBD1 TRBV4-2
TGTGCCAGCAGTCCCACGTCACGACTAGCGGGATTCCCCCAATACGGCTACGAGCAGTACTTC CASSPTSRLAGFPQYGYEQYF TRBJ2-7 . TRBD2 TRBV28
TGTGCCAGCAGTTCGTACGGACAGGAGACCTACGAGCAGTACTTC CASSSYGQETYEQYF TRBJ2-7 . TRBD1 TRBV6-8
TGTGCCAGCAGTGATCTAAGCGGGAGTGTTTCCTACAATGAGCAGTTCTTC CASSDLSGSVSYNEQFF TRBJ2-1 once TRBD2 TRBV2
TGTGCCAGCAGCCTAACAGGGACGGAGCCCCAGCATTTT CASSLTGTEPQHF TRBJ1-5 . . TRBV2
TGTGCCACCAGCAGAGGGGGCACAGGGGGCGGAAAAACCGGGGAGCTGTTTTTT CATSRGGTGGGKTGELFF TRBJ2-2 . TRBD1 TRBV15
TGTGCCAGCAGCTTAGAAATCCCGGGAGTAAGCAATGAGCAGTTCTTC CASSLEIPGVSNEQFF TRBJ2-1 . . TRBV11-3
TGTGCCAGCAGCTTATCAGGGAGGGAGGACGAGCAGTACTTC CASSLSGREDEQYF TRBJ2-7 . TRBD2 TRBV7-8
TGTGCCAGCAGTTTAACCGCCAGGGGTAAGTCACCCCTCCACTTT CASSLTARGKSPLHF TRBJ1-6 . . TRBV27
TGTGCCAGCAGGTCCCGGCGGCTCTGGGACGAGCAGTACTTC CASRSRRLWDEQYF TRBJ2-7 . . TRBV27
TGTGCCAGCAGTACCAACCGACAGGGCTCCTATAATTCACCCCTCCACTTT CASSTNRQGSYNSPLHF TRBJ1-6 . TRBD1 TRBV27
TGTGCCAGCAGTAAAGGTCAGTGCGAGCAGTACTTC CASSKGQCEQYF TRBJ2-7 . . TRBV6-1
TGTGCCAGCCACGGGAAAAAAGGGACATCGGAAGCTTTCTTT CASHGKKGTSEAFF TRBJ1-1 . . TRBV27
TGTGCCAGCAGCTTAGCCCGGTGGGAGCCGGGACTAGTAGGGGAGCAGTACTTC CASSLARWEPGLVGEQYF TRBJ2-7 . TRBD2 TRBV7-6
TGCAGCGTTGAAAATGCCCCAGGGAGGATCACTGAAGCTTTCTTT CSVENAPGRITEAFF TRBJ1-1 . . TRBV29-1
TGTGCCAGCAGTTACCTCCCAAGGGGCTATGGCTACACCTTC CASSYLPRGYGYTF TRBJ1-2 . . TRBV27
TGCGCCAGCAGCCAGGCCGCTAGCGGCGAGCAGTACTTC CASSQAASGEQYF TRBJ2-7 . TRBD2 TRBV4-3
TGTGCCAGCAGCCGGACAGAGATTTCCTACGAGCAGTACTTC CASSRTEISYEQYF TRBJ2-7 . . TRBV2
TGTGCCACCAGCACCACAAACAGGGGGCCAAACGAAGCTTTCTTT CATSTTNRGPNEAFF TRBJ1-1 . TRBD1 TRBV15
TGTGCCAGCAGTTTTGGGGCTAGGGCAGATACGCAGTATTTT CASSFGARADTQYF TRBJ2-3 . . TRBV28
TGTGCCTGGAGTGGTCGGGACATCGAGACCTACGAGCAGTACTTC CAWSGRDIETYEQYF TRBJ2-7 . . TRBV30